A single sample is the source of the 3 T cell receptor beta chains below, sequenced in a study of somatic mutations in cytotoxic T cells in rheumatoid arthritis. Sequencing was performed with immunoSEQ multiplex PCR; in TCRdb, only in-frame clones are kept and a portion is missing. The sample includes around 9,000 clones, about 74% seen only once; the top ten take about 40%. Sequencing was performed on CD8+ T cells sorted from blood. Receptors originate from an adult with rheumatoid arthritis.

J is TRBJ2-7 and V is TRBV27; 8 bases align to TRBD2. Germline V gene sequence: CDR1 MNHEY, CDR2 SMNVEV (reference sequence). CDR3 length: 13 residues. The V and J ends lost 5 bases and 7 bases, in that order; junction bases with no gene match: 7. For the CDR3, the DNA is TGTGCCAGCAGTGCCGGGGGGGCGGGGGAGCAGTACTTC. Translating gives CASSAGGAGEQYF.

The gene calls are TRBV28 and TRBJ2-2; weak D call: TRBD1 (6 bases). V was cut by 10 bases and J by 5 bases, with 17 bases left in between. CDR1 and CDR2 from the germline V gene are MDHEN and SYDVKM. The CDR3 extends over 14 amino acids. The CDR3 DNA reads as TGTGCCACTATCGGGGCAGGGGCTACCGGGGAGCTGTTTTTT. This gives the protein CATIGAGATGELFF.

The V call is TRBV19, the J call TRBJ1-1; D call uncertain. Germline-derived CDR1 and CDR2 are LNHDA and SQIVND (reference sequence). The length of the CDR3 is 15 residues. V was trimmed by 5 bases and J by 3 bases, leaving 16 bases between them. CDR3 region: CASSSEETWDTEAFF. CDR3 sequence (DNA): TGTGCCAGTAGTTCAGAAGAGACCTGGGACACTGAAGCTTTCTTT.